The 5 T cell receptor beta chains presented below share a single source sample, sequenced in a study of cytomegalovirus exposure and HLA in healthy donors. The PCR employed 60 Vbeta primers together with 13 Jbeta primers. The protocol was immunoSEQ multiplex PCR, while the TCRdb copy is restricted to in-frame clones and leaves out a portion. Of more than 85,000 clones listed, 69% are singletons. The sample was PBMCs. The receptor source for this set is a woman in her seventies in good health and CMV-seropositive.

J is TRBJ1-2 and V is TRBV25-1; 9 nucleotides align to TRBD1. Germline loops: CDR1 MGHDK, CDR2 SYGVNS. V trimming: 8 bases; J trimming: 4 bases; junction bases outside the gene matches: 8. The CDR3 has 14 residues. The CDR3 here is CASERTGGSYGYTF. Written as DNA, the CDR3 is TGTGCCAGCGAGCGTACAGGGGGCAGCTATGGCTACACCTTC.

The V gene is TRBV5-4, the J gene TRBJ2-6, with a weak D call TRBD1 (6 bases). Germline values: CDR1 SGHNT, CDR2 YYREEE (reference sequence). The V and J ends lost 2 bases and 2 bases respectively, with 8 bases between them. CDR3 length: 15 amino acids. CDR3 loop: CASSLSGAGANVLTF. CDR3 coding DNA: TGTGCCAGCAGCTTATCAGGGGCTGGGGCCAACGTCCTGACTTTC.

The genes are TRBV29-1 and TRBJ1-1; 7 bases fit TRBD1. Trimming removed 5 bases from V and 8 bases from J; junction bases left unmatched: 5. CDR3 length: 11 residues. CDR1 is SQVTM, CDR2 ANQGSEA, per germline. CDR3: CSVPDRQEAFF. CDR3 nucleotides: TGCAGCGTTCCGGACAGGCAAGAAGCTTTCTTT.

V is TRBV29-1 and J is TRBJ1-4; 9 nucleotides agree with TRBD1. The CDR3 consists of 13 residues. Germline values: CDR1 SQVTM, CDR2 ANQGSEA. Trimming removed 7 bases from V and 5 bases from J; junction bases left unmatched: 5. The DNA of the CDR3 is TGCAGCGCTCAGACAGGGGGGAATGAAAAACTGTTTTTT. It is translated as CSAQTGGNEKLFF.

J is TRBJ2-3 and V is TRBV5-1, with 10 bases fitting TRBD2. The CDR3 contains 17 residues. With V trimmed by 0 bases and J by 4 bases, 8 bases remained unmatched. Looked up from germline, CDR1 is SGHRS and CDR2 is YFSETQ. The CDR3 DNA is TGCGCCAGCAGCTTGGTAGGTCAGCGGGGGGGCCCAGATACGCAGTATTTT. Protein: CASSLVGQRGGPDTQYF.